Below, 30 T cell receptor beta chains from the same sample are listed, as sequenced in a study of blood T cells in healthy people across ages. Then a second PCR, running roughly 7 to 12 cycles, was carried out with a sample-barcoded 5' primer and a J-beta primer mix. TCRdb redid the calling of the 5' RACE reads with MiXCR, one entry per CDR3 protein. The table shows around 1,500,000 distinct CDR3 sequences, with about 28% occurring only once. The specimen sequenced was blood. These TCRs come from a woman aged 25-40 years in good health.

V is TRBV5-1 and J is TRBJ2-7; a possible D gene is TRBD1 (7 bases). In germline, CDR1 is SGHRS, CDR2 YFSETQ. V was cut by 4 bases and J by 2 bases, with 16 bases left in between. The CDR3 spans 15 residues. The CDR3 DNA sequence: TGCGCCAGCAGCCCGGAAGGCGGGACAGCCTACGAGCAGTACTTC. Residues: CASSPEGGTAYEQYF.

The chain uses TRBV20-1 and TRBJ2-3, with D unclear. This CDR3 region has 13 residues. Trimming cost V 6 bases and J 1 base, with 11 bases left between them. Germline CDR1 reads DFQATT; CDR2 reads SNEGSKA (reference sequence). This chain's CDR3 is CSADGQGTDTQYF. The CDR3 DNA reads TGCAGTGCCGACGGCCAGGGCACAGATACGCAGTATTTT.

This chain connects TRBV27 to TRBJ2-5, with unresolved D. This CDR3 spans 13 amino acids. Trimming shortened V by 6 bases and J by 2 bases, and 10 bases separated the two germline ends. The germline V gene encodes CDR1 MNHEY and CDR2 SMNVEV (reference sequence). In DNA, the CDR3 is TGTGCCAGCAGGCAACACTGGCAAGAGACCCAGTACTTC. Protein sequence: CASRQHWQETQYF.

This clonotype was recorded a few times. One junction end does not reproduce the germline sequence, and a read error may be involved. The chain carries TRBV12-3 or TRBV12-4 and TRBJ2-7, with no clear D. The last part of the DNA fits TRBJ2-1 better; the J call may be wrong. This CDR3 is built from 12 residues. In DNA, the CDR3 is TGTACCAGCAGTTTAGTTGGCAATGAGCAGTTCTTC. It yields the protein CTSSLVGNEQFF.

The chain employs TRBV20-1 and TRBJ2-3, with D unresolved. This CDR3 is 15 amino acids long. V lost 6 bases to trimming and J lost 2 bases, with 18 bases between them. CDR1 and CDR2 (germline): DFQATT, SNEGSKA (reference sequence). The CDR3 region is CSAIWAKVLTDTQYF. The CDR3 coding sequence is TGCAGTGCAATATGGGCCAAAGTTCTCACAGATACGCAGTATTTT.

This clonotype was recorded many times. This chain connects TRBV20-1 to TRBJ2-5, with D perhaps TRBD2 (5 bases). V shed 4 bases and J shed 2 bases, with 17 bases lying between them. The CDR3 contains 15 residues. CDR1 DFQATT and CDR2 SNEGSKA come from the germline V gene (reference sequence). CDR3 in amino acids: CSAINRRGSQETQYF. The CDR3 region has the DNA TGCAGTGCTATCAACCGCCGAGGGTCTCAAGAGACCCAGTACTTC.

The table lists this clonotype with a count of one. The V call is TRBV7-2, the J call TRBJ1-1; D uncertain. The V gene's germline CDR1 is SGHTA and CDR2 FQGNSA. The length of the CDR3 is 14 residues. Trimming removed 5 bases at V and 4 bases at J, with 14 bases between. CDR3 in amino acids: CASSHQPTGTEAFF. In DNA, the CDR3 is TGTGCCAGCAGCCACCAGCCTACGGGCACTGAAGCTTTCTTT.

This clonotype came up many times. DNA of the CDR3: TGTGCCAGCAGTCTAGCGGGGGGGCCTATTGAGACCCAGTACTTC. It specifies CASSLAGGPIETQYF. The V call is TRBV6-6, the J call TRBJ2-5; 12 bases agree with TRBD2. The CDR3 is 15 residues long. The ends lost 5 bases at V and 5 bases at J; junction bases unmatched: 6. Germline V gene data show CDR1 as MNHNY and CDR2 as SVGAGI (reference sequence).

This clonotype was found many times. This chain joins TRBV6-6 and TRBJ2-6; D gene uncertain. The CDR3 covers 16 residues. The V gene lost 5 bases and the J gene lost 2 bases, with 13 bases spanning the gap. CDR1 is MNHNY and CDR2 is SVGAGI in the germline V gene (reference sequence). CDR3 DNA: TGTGCCAGCAGTCTCGGTACGGTGGCTGGGGCCAACGTCCTGACTTTC. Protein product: CASSLGTVAGANVLTF.

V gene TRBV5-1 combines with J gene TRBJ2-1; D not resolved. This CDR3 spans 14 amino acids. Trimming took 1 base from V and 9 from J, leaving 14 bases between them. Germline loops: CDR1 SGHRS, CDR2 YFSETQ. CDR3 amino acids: CASSLLNKASEQFF. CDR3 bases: TGCGCCAGCAGCTTGCTGAACAAGGCTAGTGAGCAGTTCTTC.

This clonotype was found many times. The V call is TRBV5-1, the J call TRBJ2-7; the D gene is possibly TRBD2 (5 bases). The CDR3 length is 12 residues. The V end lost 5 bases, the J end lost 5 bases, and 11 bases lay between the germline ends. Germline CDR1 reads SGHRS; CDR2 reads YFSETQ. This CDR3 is CASRDEGDEQYF. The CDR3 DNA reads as TGCGCCAGCAGGGACGAGGGAGACGAGCAGTACTTC.

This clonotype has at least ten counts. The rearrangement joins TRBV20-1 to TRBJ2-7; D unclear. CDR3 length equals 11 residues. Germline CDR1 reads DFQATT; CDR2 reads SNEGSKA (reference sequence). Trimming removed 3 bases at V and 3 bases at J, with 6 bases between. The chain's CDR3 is CSASFSYEQYF. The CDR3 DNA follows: TGCAGTGCTAGTTTTAGCTACGAGCAGTACTTC.

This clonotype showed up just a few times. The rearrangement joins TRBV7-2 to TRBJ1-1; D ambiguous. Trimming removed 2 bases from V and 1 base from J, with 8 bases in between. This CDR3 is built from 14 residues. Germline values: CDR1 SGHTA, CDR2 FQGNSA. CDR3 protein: CASSLSDGNTEAFF. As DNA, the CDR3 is TGTGCCAGCAGCTTATCCGACGGGAACACTGAAGCTTTCTTT.

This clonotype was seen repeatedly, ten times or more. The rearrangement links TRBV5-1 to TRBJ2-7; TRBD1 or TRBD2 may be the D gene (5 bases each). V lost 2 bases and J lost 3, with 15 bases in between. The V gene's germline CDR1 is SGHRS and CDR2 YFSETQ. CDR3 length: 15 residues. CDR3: CASSFNRDEDYEQYF. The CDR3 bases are TGCGCCAGCAGCTTCAACCGGGACGAGGACTACGAGCAGTACTTC.

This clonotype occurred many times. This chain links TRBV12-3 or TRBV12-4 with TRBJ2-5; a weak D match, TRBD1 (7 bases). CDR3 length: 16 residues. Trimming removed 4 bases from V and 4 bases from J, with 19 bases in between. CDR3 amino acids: CASSSPTGRPRETQYF. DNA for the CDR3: TGTGCCAGCAGTTCCCCGACAGGGAGGCCCCGAGAGACCCAGTACTTC.

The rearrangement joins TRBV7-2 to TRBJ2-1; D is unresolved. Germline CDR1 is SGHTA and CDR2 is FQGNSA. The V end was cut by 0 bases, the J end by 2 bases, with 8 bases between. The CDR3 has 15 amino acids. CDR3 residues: CASSLAVAPYNEQFF. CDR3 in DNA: TGTGCCAGCAGCTTAGCGGTCGCCCCCTACAATGAGCAGTTCTTC.

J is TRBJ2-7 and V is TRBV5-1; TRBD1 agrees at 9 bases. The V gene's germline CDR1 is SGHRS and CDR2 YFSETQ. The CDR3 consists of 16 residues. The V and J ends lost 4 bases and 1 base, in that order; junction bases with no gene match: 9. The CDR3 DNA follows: TGCGCCAGCAGCGTAAAAACAGGGGGCGCATCCTACGAGCAGTACTTC. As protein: CASSVKTGGASYEQYF.

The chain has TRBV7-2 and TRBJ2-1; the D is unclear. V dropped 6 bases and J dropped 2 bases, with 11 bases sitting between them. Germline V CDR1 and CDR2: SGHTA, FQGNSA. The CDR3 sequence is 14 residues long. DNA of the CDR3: TGTGCCAGCAGTCGGGTCCTCGCCTACAATGAGCAGTTCTTC. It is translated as CASSRVLAYNEQFF.

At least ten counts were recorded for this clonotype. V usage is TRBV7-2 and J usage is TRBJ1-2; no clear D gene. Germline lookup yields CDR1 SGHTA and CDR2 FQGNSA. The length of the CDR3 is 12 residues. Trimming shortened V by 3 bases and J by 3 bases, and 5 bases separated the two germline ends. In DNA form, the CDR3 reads TGTGCCAGCAGCTTTGTAGACTATGGCTACACCTTC. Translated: CASSFVDYGYTF.

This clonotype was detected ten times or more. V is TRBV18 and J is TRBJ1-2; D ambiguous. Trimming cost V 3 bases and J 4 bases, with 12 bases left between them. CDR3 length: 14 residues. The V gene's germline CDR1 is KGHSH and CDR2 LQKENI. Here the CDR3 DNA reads TGTGCCAGCTCACCCGGGGTTGATGGCTATGGCTACACCTTC. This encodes CASSPGVDGYGYTF.

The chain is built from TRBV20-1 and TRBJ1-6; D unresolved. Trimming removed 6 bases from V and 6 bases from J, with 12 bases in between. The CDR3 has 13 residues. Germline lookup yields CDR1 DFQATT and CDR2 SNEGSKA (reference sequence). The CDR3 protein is CSANRAINSPLHF. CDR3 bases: TGCAGTGCAAACCGGGCTATTAATTCACCCCTCCACTTT.

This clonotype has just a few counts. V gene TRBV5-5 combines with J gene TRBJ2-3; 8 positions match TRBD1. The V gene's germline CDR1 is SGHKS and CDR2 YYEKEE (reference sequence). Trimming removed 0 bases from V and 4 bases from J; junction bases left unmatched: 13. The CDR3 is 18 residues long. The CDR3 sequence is CASSLVKVETGVPDTQYF. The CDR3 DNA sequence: TGTGCCAGCAGCTTGGTGAAGGTTGAGACAGGGGTACCAGATACGCAGTATTTT. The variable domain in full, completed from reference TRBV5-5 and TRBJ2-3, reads DAGVTQSPTHLIKTRGQQVTLRCSPISGHKSVSWYQQVLGQGPQFIFQYYEKEERGRGNFPDRFSARQFPNYSSELNVNALLLGDSALYLCASSLVKVETGVPDTQYFGPGTRLTVL.

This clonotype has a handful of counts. The CDR3 loop reads CASSFSLDGLSDNQPQHF. CDR3 nucleotide sequence: TGTGCCAGCAGTTTTTCTTTGGACGGCTTGAGCGATAATCAGCCCCAGCATTTT. J is TRBJ1-5 and V is TRBV28; D call uncertain. V lost 3 bases, J lost 4 bases, and 22 bases lay in between. CDR3 length: 18 amino acids. Germline CDR1 MDHEN, CDR2 SYDVKM.

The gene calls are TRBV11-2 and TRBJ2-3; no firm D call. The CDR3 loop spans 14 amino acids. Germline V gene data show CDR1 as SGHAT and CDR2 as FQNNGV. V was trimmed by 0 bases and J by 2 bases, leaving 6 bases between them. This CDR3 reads CASSLDRFTDTQYF. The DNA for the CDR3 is TGTGCCAGCAGCTTAGACCGGTTCACAGATACGCAGTATTTT.

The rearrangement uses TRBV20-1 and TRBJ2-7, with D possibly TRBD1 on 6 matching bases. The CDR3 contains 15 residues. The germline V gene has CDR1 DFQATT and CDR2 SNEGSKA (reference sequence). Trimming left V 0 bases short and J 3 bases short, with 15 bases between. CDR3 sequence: CSARDISGAHYEQYF. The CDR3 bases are TGCAGTGCTAGAGATATATCAGGGGCCCACTACGAGCAGTACTTC.

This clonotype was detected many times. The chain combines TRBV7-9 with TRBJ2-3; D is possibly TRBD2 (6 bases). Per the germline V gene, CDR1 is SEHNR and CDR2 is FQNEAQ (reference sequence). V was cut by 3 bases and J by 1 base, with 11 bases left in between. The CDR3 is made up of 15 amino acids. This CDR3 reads CASSLPGLGTDTQYF. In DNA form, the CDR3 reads TGTGCCAGCAGCTTGCCGGGACTTGGCACAGATACGCAGTATTTT.

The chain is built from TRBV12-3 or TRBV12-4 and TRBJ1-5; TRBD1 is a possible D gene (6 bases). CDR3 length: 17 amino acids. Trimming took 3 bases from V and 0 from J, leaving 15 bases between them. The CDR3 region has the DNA TGTGCCAGCAGTTTGGGCAGGGGTAAATATAGCAATCAGCCCCAGCATTTT. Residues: CASSLGRGKYSNQPQHF.

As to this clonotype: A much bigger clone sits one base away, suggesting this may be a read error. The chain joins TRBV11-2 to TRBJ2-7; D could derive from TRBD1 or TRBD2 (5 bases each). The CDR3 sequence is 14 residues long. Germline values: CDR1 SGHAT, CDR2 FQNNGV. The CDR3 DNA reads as TGTGCCAGCAGCTTATCAGGGACCCCCCACGAGCAGGACTTC. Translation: CASSLSGTPHEQDF.

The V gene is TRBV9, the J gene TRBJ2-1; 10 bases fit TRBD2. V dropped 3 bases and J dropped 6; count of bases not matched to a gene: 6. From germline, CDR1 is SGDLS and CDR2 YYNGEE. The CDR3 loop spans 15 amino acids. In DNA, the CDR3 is TGTGCCAGCAGCGCAACGAGACTAGCGGGCAATGAGCAGTTCTTC. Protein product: CASSATRLAGNEQFF.

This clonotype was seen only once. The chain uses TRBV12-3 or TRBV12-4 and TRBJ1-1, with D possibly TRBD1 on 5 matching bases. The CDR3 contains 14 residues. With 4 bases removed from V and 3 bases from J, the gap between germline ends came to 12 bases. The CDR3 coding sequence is TGTGCCAGCAGTTCAAAGACGGGGGACACTGAAGCTTTCTTT. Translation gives CASSSKTGDTEAFF.